This T cell receptor beta chain was profiled in a study of CD8+ T cells in alopecia areata. The overall study: Treated patients were given oral tofacitinib, which was dosed at 5 to 10 mg twice daily.

Treatment reported: oral pan-JAK inhibitor, 5-10 mg twice daily. RNA, once extracted, was reverse transcribed into cDNA for use as the sequencing template. Sequencing was performed with immunoSEQ multiplex PCR; in TCRdb, only in-frame clones are kept and a portion is missing. In the table there are around 150,000 clones, 65% of which are singletons. Germline V lookup: CDR1 SNHLY, CDR2 FYNNEI. The CDR3 consists of 15 residues. The V segment lost 7 bases and the J segment 2 bases; nucleotides outside the gene matches: 3. Sequences were derived from CD4+ T cells sorted from blood, sampled at week 4, from a patient treated with tofacitinib. The receptor comes from a human donor with alopecia areata. The chain combines TRBV2 with TRBJ2-2; 11 nucleotides match TRBD1. DNA of the CDR3: TGTGCCAGCATGGACAGGGGGCTAAACACCGGGGAGCTGTTTTTT. Protein sequence: CASMDRGLNTGELFF.